This TCR beta chain was retrieved from a study of T cells in tuberculosis. Sorting used thawed, overnight-rested PBMC stained with anti-CD3, a viability dye and GMM-loaded CD1B tetramer. The lipid loaded on the CD1B tetramers was C32 glucose monomycolate from Rhodococcus equi. The germline V and J ends were trimmed by 5 bases and 8 bases, with 12 bases remaining between them. The CDR3 runs 13 residues. Germline values: CDR1 MDHEN, CDR2 SYDVKM. Generated by immunoSEQ multiplex PCR, the TCRdb table keeps only in-frame clones and is missing some. The table includes around 60,000 clones, around 81% detected once.

The receptor was derived from an adult woman with latent tuberculosis. The specimen sequenced was CD1b-GMM tetramer-negative cells sorted from PBMCs. V and J are TRBV28 and TRBJ1-4; D is possibly TRBD1 (6 bases). The CDR3 sequence is CASSRTGIEKLFF. The CDR3 nucleotides are TGTGCCAGCAGTCGAACAGGGATAGAAAAACTGTTTTTT.